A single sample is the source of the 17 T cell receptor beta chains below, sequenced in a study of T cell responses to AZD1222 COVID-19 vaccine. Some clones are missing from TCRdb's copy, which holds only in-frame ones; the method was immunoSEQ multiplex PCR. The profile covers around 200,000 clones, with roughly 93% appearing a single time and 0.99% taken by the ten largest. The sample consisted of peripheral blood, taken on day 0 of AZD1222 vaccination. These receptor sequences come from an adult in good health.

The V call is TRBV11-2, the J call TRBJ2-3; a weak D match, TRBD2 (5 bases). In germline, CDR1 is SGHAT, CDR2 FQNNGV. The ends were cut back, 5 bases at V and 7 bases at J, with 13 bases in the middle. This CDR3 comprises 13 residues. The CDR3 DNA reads TGTGCCAGCAGCGCCGAGGGCATTAATACGCAGTATTTT. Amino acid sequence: CASSAEGINTQYF.

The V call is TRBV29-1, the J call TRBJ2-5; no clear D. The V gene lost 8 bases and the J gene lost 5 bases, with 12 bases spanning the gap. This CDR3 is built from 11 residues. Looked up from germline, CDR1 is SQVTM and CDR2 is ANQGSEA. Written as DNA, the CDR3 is TGCAGCTGGGGTGCGACGGAGACCCAGTACTTC. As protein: CSWGATETQYF.

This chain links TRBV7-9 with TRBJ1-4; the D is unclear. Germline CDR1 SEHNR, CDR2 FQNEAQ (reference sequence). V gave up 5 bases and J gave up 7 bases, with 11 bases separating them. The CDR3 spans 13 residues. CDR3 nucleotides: TGTGCCAGCAGCCCACGTGAAGCTGAAAAACTGTTTTTT. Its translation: CASSPREAEKLFF. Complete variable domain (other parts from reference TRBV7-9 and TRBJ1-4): DTGVSQNPRHKITKRGQNVTFRCDPISEHNRLYWYRQTLGQGPEFLTYFQNEAQLEKSRLLSDRFSAERPKGSFSTLEIQRTEQGDSAMYLCASSPREAEKLFFGSGTQLSVL.

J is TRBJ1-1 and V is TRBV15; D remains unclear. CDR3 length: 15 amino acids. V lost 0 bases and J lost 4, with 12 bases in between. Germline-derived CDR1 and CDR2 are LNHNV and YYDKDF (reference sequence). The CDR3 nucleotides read TGTGCCACCAGCAGAGATCCGTCTCTGGGCACTGAAGCTTTCTTT. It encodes CATSRDPSLGTEAFF.

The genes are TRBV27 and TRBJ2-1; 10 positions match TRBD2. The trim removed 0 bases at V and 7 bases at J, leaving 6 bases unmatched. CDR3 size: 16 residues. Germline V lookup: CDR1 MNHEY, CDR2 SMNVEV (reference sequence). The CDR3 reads CASSLSKREGQNEQFF. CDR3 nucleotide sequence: TGTGCCAGCAGTTTATCCAAGCGGGAGGGCCAAAATGAGCAGTTCTTC.

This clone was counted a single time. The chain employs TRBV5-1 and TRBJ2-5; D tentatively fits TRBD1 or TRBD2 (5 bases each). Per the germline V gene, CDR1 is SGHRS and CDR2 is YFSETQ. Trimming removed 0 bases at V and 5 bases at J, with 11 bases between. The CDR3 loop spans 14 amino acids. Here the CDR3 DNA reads TGCGCCAGCAGCTTGGGGACCGGGACGGAGACCCAGTACTTC. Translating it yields CASSLGTGTETQYF.

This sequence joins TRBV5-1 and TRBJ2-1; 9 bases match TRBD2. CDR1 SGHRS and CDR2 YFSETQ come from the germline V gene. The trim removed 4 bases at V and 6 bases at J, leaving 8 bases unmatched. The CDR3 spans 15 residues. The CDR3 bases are TGCGCCAGCAGCCTTCTTAGCGGGAGCGCCAATGAGCAGTTCTTC. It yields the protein CASSLLSGSANEQFF. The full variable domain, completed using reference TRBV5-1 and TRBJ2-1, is KAGVTQTPRYLIKTRGQQVTLSCSPISGHRSVSWYQQTPGQGLQFLFEYFSETQRNKGNFPGRFSGRQFSNSRSEMNVSTLELGDSALYLCASSLLSGSANEQFFGPGTRLTVL.

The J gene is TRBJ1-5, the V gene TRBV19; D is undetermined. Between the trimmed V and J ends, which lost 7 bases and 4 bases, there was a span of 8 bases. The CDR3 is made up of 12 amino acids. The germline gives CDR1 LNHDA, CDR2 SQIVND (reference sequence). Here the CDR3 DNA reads TGTGCCAGTACCCTCGGTAATCAGCCCCAGCATTTT. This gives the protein CASTLGNQPQHF.

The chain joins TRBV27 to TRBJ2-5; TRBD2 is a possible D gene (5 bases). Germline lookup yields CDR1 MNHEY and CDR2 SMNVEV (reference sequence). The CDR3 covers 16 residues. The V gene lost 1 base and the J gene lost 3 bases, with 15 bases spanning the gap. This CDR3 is CASSLLGSYLEETQYF. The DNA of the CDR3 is TGTGCCAGCAGTTTATTGGGGAGCTACTTAGAAGAGACCCAGTACTTC.

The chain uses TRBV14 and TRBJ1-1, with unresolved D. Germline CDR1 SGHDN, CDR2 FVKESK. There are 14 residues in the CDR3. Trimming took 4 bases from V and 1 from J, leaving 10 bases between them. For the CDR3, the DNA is TGTGCCAGCAGCCTCTGGCGAGGGAACACTGAAGCTTTCTTT. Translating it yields CASSLWRGNTEAFF.

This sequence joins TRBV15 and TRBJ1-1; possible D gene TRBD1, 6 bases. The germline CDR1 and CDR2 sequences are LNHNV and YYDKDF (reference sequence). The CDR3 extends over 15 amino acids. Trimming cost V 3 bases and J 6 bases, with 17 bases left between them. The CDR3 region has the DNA TGTGCCACCAGCAGTGGGGGACGGGGGACATCTGAAGCTTTCTTT. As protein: CATSSGGRGTSEAFF.

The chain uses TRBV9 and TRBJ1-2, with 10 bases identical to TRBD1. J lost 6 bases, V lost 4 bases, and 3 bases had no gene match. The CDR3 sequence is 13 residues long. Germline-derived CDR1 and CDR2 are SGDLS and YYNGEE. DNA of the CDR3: TGTGCCAGCAGCCCCGGGACAGGGGATGGCTACACCTTC. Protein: CASSPGTGDGYTF.

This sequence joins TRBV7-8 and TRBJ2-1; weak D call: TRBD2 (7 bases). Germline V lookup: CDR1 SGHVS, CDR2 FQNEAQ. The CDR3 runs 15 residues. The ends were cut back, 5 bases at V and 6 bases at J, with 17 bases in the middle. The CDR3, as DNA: TGTGCCAGCAGCCAGGGGCTAGCGGTAGCCAATGAGCAGTTCTTC. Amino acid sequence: CASSQGLAVANEQFF.

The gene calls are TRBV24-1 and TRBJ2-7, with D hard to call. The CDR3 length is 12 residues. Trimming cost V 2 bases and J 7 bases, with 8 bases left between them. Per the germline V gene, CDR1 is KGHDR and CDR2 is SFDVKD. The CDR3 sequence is CATSDSSSEQYF. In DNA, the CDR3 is TGTGCCACCAGTGATTCAAGCTCGGAGCAGTACTTC.

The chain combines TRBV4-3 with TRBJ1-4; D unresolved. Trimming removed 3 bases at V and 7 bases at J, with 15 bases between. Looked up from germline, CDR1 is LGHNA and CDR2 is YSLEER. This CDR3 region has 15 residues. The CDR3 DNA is TGCGCCAGCAGCCAGAGGACGGTCGGGCCTGAAAAACTGTTTTTT. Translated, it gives CASSQRTVGPEKLFF.

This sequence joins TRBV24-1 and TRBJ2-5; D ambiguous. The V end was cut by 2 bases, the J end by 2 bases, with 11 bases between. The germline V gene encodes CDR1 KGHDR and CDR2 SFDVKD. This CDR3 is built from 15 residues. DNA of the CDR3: TGTGCCACCAGTGATTGGGCGGCCTATCAAGAGACCCAGTACTTC. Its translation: CATSDWAAYQETQYF.

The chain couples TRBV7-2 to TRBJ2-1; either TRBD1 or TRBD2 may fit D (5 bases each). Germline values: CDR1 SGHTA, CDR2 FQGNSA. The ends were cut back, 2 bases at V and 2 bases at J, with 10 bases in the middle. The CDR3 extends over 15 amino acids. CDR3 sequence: CASSLYRGAYNEQFF. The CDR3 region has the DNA TGTGCCAGCAGCTTATATCGAGGGGCCTACAATGAGCAGTTCTTC.